This T cell receptor beta chain was identified in a study of T cells in Graves' hyperthyroidism and ophthalmopathy. The CDR3 regions of TCR beta were amplified from RNA transcripts. In the first-round RT-PCR of the TCR CDR3, the HTBI primer set was used. TCRdb re-derived calls from the multiplex PCR reads in MiXCR, one entry per CDR3 protein. The sample records approximately 400,000 distinct CDR3 sequences, about 15% being singletons. This clonotype was counted ten times or more. This sequence was found in a woman aged 25 to 39 with Graves' hyperthyroidism. Sequenced: blood.

Here the CDR3 DNA reads TGTGCCACCAGCAAAGGTCGGGTGTCTGCCGGGGAGCTGTTTTTT. Translating gives CATSKGRVSAGELFF. This rearrangement joins TRBV15 to TRBJ2-2; D call uncertain. V dropped 4 bases and J dropped 6 bases, with 15 bases sitting between them. The V gene's germline CDR1 is LNHNV and CDR2 YYDKDF (reference sequence). CDR3 length: 15 amino acids.